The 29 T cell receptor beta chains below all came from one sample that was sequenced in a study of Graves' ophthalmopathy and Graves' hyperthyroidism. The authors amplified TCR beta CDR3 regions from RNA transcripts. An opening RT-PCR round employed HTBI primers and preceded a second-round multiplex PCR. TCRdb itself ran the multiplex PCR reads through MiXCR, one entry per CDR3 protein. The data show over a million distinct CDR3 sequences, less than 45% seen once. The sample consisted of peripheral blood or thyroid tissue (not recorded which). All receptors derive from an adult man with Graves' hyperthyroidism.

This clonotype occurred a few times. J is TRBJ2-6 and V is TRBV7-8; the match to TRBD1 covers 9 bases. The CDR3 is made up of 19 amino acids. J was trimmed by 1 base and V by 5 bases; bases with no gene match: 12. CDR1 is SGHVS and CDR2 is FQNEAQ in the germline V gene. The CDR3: CASSPSTGTGWSGANVLTF. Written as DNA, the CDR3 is TGTGCCAGCAGCCCCTCGACCGGGACAGGGTGGTCTGGGGCCAACGTCCTGACTTTC.

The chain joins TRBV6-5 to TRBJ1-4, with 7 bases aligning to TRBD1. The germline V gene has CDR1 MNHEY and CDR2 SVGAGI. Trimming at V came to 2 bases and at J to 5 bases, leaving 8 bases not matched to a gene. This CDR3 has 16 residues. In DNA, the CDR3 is TGTGCCAGCAGTTACCGTCCGGGCAGGGGGAATGAAAAACTGTTTTTT. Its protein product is CASSYRPGRGNEKLFF.

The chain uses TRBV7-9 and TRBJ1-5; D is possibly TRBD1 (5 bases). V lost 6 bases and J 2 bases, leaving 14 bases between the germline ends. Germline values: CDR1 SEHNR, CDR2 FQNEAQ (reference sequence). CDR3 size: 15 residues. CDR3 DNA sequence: TGTGCCAGCAGTGGGACCGCTTTGCGCAATCAGCCCCAGCATTTT. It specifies CASSGTALRNQPQHF.

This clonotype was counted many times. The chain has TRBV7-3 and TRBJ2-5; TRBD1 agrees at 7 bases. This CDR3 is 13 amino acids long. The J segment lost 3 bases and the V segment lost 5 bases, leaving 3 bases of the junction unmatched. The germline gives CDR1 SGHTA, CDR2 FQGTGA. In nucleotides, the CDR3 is TGTGCCAGCAGCCCGACAGGGAAAGAGACCCAGTACTTC. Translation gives CASSPTGKETQYF.

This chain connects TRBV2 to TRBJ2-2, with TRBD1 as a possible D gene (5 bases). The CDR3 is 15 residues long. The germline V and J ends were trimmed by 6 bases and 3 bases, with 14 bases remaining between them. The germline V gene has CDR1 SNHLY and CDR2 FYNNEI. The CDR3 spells CASSVDPQDTGELFF. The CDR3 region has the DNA TGTGCCAGCAGCGTTGACCCACAGGACACCGGGGAGCTGTTTTTT. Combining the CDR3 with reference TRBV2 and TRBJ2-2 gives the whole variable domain EPEVTQTPSHQVTQMGQEVILRCVPISNHLYFYWYRQILGQKVEFLVSFYNNEISEKSEIFDDQFSVERPDGSNFTLKIRSTKLEDSAMYFCASSVDPQDTGELFFGEGSRLTVL.

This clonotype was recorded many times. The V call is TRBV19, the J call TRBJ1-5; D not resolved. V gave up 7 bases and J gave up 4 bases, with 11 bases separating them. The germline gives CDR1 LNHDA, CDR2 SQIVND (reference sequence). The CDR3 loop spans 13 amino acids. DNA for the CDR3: TGTGCCAGTACCCAAAAATTAAATCAGCCCCAGCATTTT. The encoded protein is CASTQKLNQPQHF.

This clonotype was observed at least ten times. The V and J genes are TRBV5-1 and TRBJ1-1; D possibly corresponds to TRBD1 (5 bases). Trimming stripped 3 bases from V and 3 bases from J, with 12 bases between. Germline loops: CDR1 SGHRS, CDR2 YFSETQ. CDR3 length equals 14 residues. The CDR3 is CASSSRIQDTEAFF. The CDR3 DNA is TGCGCCAGCAGCTCCAGAATACAGGACACTGAAGCTTTCTTT.

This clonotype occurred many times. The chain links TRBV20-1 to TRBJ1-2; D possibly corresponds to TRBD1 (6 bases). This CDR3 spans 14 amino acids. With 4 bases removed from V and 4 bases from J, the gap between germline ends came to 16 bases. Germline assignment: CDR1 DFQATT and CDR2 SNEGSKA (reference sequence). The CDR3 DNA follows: TGCAGTGCTACCGGAGACAGGATGACCTATGGCTACACCTTC. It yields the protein CSATGDRMTYGYTF.

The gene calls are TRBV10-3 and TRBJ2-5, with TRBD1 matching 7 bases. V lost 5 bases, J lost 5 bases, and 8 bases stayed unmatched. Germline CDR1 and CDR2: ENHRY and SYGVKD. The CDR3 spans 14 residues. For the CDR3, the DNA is TGTGCCATCAGTTCGACAGGGCATCGGGAGACCCAGTACTTC. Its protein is CAISSTGHRETQYF.

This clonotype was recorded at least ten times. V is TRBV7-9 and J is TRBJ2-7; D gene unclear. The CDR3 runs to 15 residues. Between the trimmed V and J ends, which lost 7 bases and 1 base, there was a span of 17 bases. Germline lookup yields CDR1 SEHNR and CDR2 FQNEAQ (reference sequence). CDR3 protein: CASMVGGSKSYEQYF. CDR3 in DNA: TGTGCCAGCATGGTCGGCGGTTCGAAATCCTACGAGCAGTACTTC.

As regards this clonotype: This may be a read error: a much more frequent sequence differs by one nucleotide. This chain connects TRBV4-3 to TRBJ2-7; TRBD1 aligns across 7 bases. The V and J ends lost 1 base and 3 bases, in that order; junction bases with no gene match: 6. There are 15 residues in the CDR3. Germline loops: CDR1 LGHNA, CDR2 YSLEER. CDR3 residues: CASSQVLGQVYEQYF. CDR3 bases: TGCGCCAGCAGCCAAGTCCTTGGACAGGTCTACGAGCAGTACTTC.

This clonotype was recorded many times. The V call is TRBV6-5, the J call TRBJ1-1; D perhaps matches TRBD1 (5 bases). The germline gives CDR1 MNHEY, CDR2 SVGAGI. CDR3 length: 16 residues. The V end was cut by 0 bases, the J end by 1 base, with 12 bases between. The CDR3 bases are TGTGCCAGCAGTTACTCCGGGGTCAGGGAGAACACTGAAGCTTTCTTT. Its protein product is CASSYSGVRENTEAFF.

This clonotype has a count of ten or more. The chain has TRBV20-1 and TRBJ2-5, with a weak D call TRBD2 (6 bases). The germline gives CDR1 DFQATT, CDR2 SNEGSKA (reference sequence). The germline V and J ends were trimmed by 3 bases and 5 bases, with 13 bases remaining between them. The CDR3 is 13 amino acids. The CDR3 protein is CSASLPGGETQYF. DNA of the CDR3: TGCAGTGCTAGTCTCCCTGGGGGGGAGACCCAGTACTTC.

CDR3 nucleotide sequence: TGTGCCAGCACCGATGGGAAGCAGTACTTC. Translating it yields CASTDGKQYF. The chain employs TRBV7-2 and TRBJ2-7; no firm D call. CDR3 length: 10 residues. CDR1 and CDR2 from the germline V gene are SGHTA and FQGNSA. V lost 7 bases and J lost 8, with 9 bases in between.

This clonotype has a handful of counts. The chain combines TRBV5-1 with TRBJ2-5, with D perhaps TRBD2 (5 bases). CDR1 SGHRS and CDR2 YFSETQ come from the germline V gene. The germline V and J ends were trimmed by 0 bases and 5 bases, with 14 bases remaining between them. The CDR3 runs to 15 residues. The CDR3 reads CASSLAPSSRETQYF. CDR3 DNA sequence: TGCGCCAGCAGCTTGGCCCCTAGCAGCCGGGAGACCCAGTACTTC.

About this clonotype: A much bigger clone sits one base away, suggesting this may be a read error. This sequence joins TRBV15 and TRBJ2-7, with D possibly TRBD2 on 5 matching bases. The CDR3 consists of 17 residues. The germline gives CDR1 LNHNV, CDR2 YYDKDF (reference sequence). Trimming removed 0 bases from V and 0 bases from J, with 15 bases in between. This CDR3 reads CATSRDLTFTSSYEQYF. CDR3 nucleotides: TGTGCCACCAGCAGAGATCTTACTTTTACTAGCTCCTACGAGCAGTACTTC.

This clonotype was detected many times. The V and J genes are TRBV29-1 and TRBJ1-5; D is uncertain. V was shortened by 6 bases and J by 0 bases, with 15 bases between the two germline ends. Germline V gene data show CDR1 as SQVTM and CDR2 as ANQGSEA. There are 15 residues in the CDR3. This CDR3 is CSVADSEDSNQPQHF. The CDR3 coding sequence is TGCAGCGTCGCAGACTCCGAAGATAGCAATCAGCCCCAGCATTTT.

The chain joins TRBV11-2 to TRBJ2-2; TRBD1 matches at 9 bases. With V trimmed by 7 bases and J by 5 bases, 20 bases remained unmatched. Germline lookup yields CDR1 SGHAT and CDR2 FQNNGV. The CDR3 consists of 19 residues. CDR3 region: CASTHRGTGTTPSTGELFF. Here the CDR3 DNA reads TGTGCCAGCACCCACCGGGGGACAGGGACCACACCTTCAACCGGGGAGCTGTTTTTT.

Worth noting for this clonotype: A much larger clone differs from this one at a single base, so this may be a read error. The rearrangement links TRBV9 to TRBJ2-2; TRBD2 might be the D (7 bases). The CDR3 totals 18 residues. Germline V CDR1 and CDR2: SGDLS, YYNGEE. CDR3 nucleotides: TGTGCCGGCAGCGCCGTCCGGGGGGCAGGCTTCTACACCGGGGAGCTGTTTTTT. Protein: CAGSAVRGAGFYTGELFF.

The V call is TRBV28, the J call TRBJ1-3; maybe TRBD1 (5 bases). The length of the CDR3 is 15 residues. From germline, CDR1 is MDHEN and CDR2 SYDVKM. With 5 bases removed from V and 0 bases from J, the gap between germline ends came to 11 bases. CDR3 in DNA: TGTGCCAGCAGTCCGGGACCTTTCTCTGGAAACACCATATATTTT. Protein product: CASSPGPFSGNTIYF.

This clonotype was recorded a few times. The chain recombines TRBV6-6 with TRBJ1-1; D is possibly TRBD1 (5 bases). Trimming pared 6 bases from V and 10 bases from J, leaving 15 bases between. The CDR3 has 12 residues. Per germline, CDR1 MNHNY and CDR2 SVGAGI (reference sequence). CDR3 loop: CASSGDGPGAFF. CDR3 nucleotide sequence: TGTGCCAGCAGCGGGGACGGACCTGGAGCTTTCTTT.

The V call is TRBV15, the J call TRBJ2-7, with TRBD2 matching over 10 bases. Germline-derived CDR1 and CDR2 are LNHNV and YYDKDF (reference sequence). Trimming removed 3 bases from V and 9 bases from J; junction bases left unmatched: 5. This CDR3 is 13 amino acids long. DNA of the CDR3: TGTGCCACCAGCAGGAGTAGCGGGGGGCCGCAGTACTTC. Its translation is CATSRSSGGPQYF.

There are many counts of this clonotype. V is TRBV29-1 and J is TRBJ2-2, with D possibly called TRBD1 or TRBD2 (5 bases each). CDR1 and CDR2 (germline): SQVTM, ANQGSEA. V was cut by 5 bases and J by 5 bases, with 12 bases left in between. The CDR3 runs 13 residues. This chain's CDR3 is CSVPGTQTGELFF. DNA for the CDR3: TGCAGCGTTCCCGGGACCCAGACCGGGGAGCTGTTTTTT.

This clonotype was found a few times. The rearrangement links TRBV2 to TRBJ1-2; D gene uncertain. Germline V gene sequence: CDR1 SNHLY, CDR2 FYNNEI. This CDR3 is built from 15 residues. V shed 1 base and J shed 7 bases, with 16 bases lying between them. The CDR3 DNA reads TGTGCCAGCAGTGAAGTTCGGACGGAACTTTCTGGCTACACCTTC. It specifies CASSEVRTELSGYTF.

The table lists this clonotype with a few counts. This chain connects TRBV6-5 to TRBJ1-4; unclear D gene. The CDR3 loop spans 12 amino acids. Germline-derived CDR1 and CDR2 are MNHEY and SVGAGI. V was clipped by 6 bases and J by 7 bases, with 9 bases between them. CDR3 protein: CASSHSSEKLFF. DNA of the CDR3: TGTGCCAGCAGCCATTCCAGTGAAAAACTGTTTTTT.

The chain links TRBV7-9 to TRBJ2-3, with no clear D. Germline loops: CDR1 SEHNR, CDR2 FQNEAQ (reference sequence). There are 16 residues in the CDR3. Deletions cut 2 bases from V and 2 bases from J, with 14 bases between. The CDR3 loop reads CASSLLTSPYTDTQYF. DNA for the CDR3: TGTGCCAGCAGCTTACTGACCAGCCCTTACACAGATACGCAGTATTTT.

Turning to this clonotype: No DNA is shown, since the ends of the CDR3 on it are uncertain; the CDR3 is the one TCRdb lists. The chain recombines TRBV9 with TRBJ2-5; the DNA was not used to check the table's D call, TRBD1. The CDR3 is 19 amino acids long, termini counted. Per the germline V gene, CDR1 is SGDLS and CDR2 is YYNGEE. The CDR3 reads CASSRDSSPLHFGNGTQYF.

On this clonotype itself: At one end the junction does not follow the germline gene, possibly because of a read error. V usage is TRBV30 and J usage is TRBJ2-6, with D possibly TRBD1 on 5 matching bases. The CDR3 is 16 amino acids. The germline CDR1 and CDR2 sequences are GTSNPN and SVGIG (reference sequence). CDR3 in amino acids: CAWSVGRPSGANVLAF. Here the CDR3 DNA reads TGTGCCTGGAGTGTGGGGCGGCCCTCTGGGGCCAACGTCCTGGCTTTC.

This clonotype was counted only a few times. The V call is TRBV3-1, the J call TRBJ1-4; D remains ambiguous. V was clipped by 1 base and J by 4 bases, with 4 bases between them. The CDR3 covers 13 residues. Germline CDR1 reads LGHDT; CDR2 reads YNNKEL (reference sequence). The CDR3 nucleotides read TGTGCCAGCAGCCAAGTTATTAATGAAAAACTGTTTTTT. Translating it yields CASSQVINEKLFF.